The entry that follows covers one T cell receptor beta chain sequence. This clone was picked up one time. Its cognate antigen has yet to be identified. No much larger clonotype is one base removed from it; base qualities were not supplied. The sample is drawn from a study of control samples from healthy donors and cancer patients (dated by TCRdb to the early 2020s). The germline V gene supplies CDR1 SGHNT and CDR2 YENEEA. The CDR3 starts with the cysteine, ends with the phenylalanine, and has 18 residues. The read is trimmed to its CDR3 DNA, 54 bases read in frame from base 1. Trimming removed 3 bases from V and 2 bases from J; the gene matches leave 8 bases unexplained. Receptor libraries were prepared by the immunoSEQ multiplex PCR assay. TCRdb holds this immuneACCESS table with in-frame rearrangements only. Some clones are missing; in checked studies, unresolved V genes explain under half, and the rest has no known cause. The sample has some 41,000 clones on record, 70% to 90% of them singletons. Around 9.6% of the sample lies in the top ten.

The rearrangement joined TRBV11-3 to TRBJ2-6, with 9 bases in between that match TRBD2. This TCR derives from a woman between 55 and 75 years old with lung cancer. Input material: PBMCs. The sequenced DNA: TGTGCCAGCAGCTTCGTGACTAGCGGATGGCCTGGGGCCAACGTCCTGACTTTC. The resulting protein is CASSFVTSGWPGANVLTF.